This T cell receptor (beta chain) came from a study of early T cells in non-severe SARS-CoV-2 infection (dated by TCRdb to the early 2020s). For the study in its entirety: Because TCR sequencing was done on bulk RNA from unsorted whole blood, the alpha and beta chains could not be paired. Results the study describes overall, beyond this receptor: VDJdb matching was skewed toward anti-spike CD8 responses and likely underestimated virus-specific expansions, missing private and CD4 specificities.

Libraries were built with 5' RACE. Sequenced using a NextSeq 500. In the TCR library protocol, unique molecular identifiers were attached to individual cDNA molecules to correct for PCR bias and sequencing error. Sequencing covered both TCR alpha and beta chains, and within each sample the abundances of alpha and beta sequences were tightly co-correlated. The study's processing was this. V gene, J gene and CDR3 annotation of TCR sequences was performed with Decombinator V4. Expanded TCRs were defined as changing significantly between any two time points under a Poisson model with p below 0.0001. Abundances of TCRs were expressed as counts per million after normalisation to the total number of TCRs sequenced in each sample. TRAV1-2 paired with TRAJ12, TRAJ20 or TRAJ33 defined MAIT TCRs, while TRAV10 paired with TRAJ18 defined iNKT TCRs. VDJdb, accessed on 1 November 2021, was searched for TCRs annotated for CMV, EBV and SARS-CoV-2, and TCRs annotated for more than one antigen were excluded. In-frame beta chains were kept once TCRdb had trimmed the public reads at Q25 with fastp and called clones with MiXCR. Rows matching on CDR3 protein sequence are summarized as one entry with the most common DNA and genes. TCRdb's processing, not the authors', yielded these V and J calls. For this sample the table gives about 64,000 distinct CDR3 sequences, of which 4.9% were detected only once. Of the sample, 4.9% falls within the top ten clones.

This was a case-control study nested in a cohort of healthcare workers in London, UK, who had nasopharyngeal swab PCR tests and blood samples taken every week. Healthcare workers were recruited between 23 and 31 March 2020, during the week of the UK lockdown, and were followed weekly for up to about 16 weeks. The junction carries 9 bases between V and J, which are trimmed by 2 bases and 5 bases respectively. The CDR1 and CDR2 encoded by the germline V gene are MNHNS and SASEGT. The CDR3, cysteine through phenylalanine, is 13 amino acids long. Here the CDR3 DNA is all that survives: 39 bases in frame from base 1. This clonotype was picked up many times. The antigen this receptor binds is unknown. No much larger clonotype is one base removed from it; base qualities were not supplied.

The sequencing input was whole blood. The rearrangement combines TRBV6-1 with TRBJ1-1; the D gene cannot be resolved reliably. This TCR came from an adult who was a healthcare worker with PCR-confirmed SARS-CoV-2 infection or an uninfected control (not recorded which). The DNA sequence follows: TGTGCCAGCAGTGAACACAGTATGACTGAAGCTTTCTTT. The translation is CASSEHSMTEAFF.